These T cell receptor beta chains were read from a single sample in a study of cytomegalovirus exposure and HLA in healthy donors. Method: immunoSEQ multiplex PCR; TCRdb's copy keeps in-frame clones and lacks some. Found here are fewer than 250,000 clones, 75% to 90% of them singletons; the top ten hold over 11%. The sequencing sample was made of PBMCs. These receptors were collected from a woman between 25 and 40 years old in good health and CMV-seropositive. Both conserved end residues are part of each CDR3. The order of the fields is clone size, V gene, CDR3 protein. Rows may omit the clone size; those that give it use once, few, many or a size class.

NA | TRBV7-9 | CASSPGHLYEQYF
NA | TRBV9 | CASSARQGNEKLFF
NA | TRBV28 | CASSWGLGEGGYTF
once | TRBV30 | CAWTLDRLNTEAFF
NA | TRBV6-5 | CASSYGSTPNSYEQYF
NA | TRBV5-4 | CASSLVGDLAYEQYF
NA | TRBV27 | CASWKAGVRDNEQFF
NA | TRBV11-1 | CASSPLSLEQFF
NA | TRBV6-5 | CASSYSAGPYGYTF
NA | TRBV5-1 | CASSLGQSETQYF
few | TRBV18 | CASSPQGSSYEQYF
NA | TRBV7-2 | CASRSGLAGITDTQYF
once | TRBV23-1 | CASSHLPRDRGSNQPQHF
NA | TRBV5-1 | CASSNGPSYEQYF
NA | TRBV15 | CATSRDLGTDTQYF
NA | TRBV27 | CASSLWSGGEQFF
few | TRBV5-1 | CASSLGQGADGYTF
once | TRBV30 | CAGERRLNTEAFF
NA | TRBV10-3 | CAISESASVREAFF
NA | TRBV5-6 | CASSYEGRAFF
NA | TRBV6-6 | CASRGGQGANNEQFF
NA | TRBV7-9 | CASSLMTGYEQYF
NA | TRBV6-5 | CASSYESNGELFF
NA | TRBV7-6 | CASSPRRERDFGEQYF
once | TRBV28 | CASSHETGTPAGAFF
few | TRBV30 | CAWVQETYYGYTF
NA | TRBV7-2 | CASRGGRGGYWYGYTF
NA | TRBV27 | CASSPGTSYGNEQYF
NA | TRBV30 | CAWSVLIFTSGNTIYF
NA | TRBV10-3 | CAISGQGNAQYEQFF
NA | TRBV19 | CASTHPGGIGELFF
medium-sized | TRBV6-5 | CASTRGTSGDNEQFF
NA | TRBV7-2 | CASSLALLSGRAENIIQYF
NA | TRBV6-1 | CASSGTWRGLEKLFF
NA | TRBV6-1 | CASSSNNEQFF
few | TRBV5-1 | CASSYGHGGDEQYF
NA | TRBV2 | CASSLRDTYEQYF
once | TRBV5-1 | CASSISGSGDTQYF